This TCR beta chain was obtained from a study of glioma-infiltrating T cells. Points from the study as a whole: Above-expected tissue-blood divergence occurred in all gliomas, most in low-grade ones.

The iRepertoire nested amplicon-rescue multiplex PCR amplified TCR alpha and beta CDR3s from RNA. TCRdb reanalysed the multiplex PCR reads using MiXCR and keeps one entry per CDR3 protein. The sample yields some 85,000 distinct CDR3 sequences, 20% to 25% seen once. Trimming pared 2 bases from V and 7 bases from J, leaving 7 bases between. This CDR3 region has 11 residues. The germline gives CDR1 SGHDT, CDR2 YYEEEE. A note on this clonotype: Its antigen remains unidentified.

The sequencing input was glioma tissue, nonneoplastic brain tissue, or PBMCs (not recorded which). The J gene is TRBJ2-7, the V gene TRBV5-6, with unresolved D. The clonotype comes from a human donor with low-grade glioma or glioblastoma, undergoing nonglioma brain surgery, or in good health (not recorded which). The CDR3 here is CASSLGKEQYF. CDR3 bases: TGTGCCAGCAGCTTAGGGAAGGAGCAGTACTTC.